These T cell receptor beta chains were read from a single sample in a study of T cells in Graves' hyperthyroidism and ophthalmopathy. TCRdb fed the multiplex PCR reads into MiXCR, producing one record per CDR3 protein. The profile covers 500,000 to 650,000 distinct CDR3 sequences, with about 20% appearing a single time and 45% to 50% taken by the ten largest. The sample comprised blood. The source is a man aged 40-55 years with Graves' ophthalmopathy. Both conserved end residues are part of each CDR3.

v_gene	j_gene	CDR3aa
TRBV12-3/TRBV12-4	TRBJ2-2	CASSLMGGPRTGELFF
TRBV5-1	TRBJ2-3	CASSLAAARTDTQYF
TRBV27	TRBJ1-1	CASSLWEGTEAFF
TRBV5-1	TRBJ2-3	CASSGGQSTDTQYF
TRBV5-1	TRBJ2-5	CASSVGAGGRRYQETQYF
TRBV7-9	TRBJ2-7	CASSLAQGGTRPYEQYF
TRBV19	TRBJ2-2	CASSIIGNGELFF
TRBV27	TRBJ2-7	CASSSRVYDYEQYF
TRBV7-8	TRBJ2-5	CASSRDRTQETQYF
TRBV20-1	TRBJ2-7	CSARDQSKLTYEQYF
TRBV12-3/TRBV12-4	TRBJ2-3	CASSRVTDTQYF
TRBV4-3	TRBJ2-1	CASSHGTGEDNEQFF
TRBV7-9	TRBJ2-3	CASSTPPRLAGLGTDTQYF
TRBV20-1	TRBJ1-2	CSATSQGNWGYTF
TRBV20-1	TRBJ2-5	CSAREVAPSGTQYF
TRBV20-1	TRBJ1-2	CSARVARQGAGGYGYTF
TRBV20-1	TRBJ2-3	CSARGPLGRGGTDTQYF
TRBV28	TRBJ1-2	CASSPPGGGPYGYTF
TRBV9	TRBJ1-5	CASSEPNQPQHF
TRBV29-1	TRBJ2-5	CSVEDPPVSYF
TRBV12-3/TRBV12-4	TRBJ1-5	CASSSPTETVSRHF
TRBV3-1	TRBJ2-2	CASRGVAGELFF
TRBV10-1	TRBJ2-3	CASSDGGGPGTQYF
TRBV10-3	TRBJ1-2	CAISEGWVSYGYTF
TRBV20-1	TRBJ2-7	CSASRDNGHEQYF
TRBV12-3/TRBV12-4	TRBJ1-2	CASRKRQDYGYTF
TRBV5-1	TRBJ2-1	CASTSGGPLDNEQFF
TRBV18	TRBJ2-3	CASSPLGLAGANTDTQYF
TRBV5-1	TRBJ2-6	CASSRGGTESSGANVLTF
TRBV9	TRBJ1-5	CASSVGTGYNQPQHF
TRBV6-2/TRBV6-3	TRBJ2-5	CASSYSRGWYETQYF
TRBV5-1	TRBJ1-2	CASSLDPTDQGYGYTF
TRBV11-2	TRBJ1-3	CASSHGNTIYF
TRBV7-8	TRBJ2-7	CASSLTQGPVYEQYF
TRBV27	TRBJ2-7	CASTGLGYEQYF
TRBV20-1	TRBJ2-3	CSARDALASTDTQYF
TRBV6-1	TRBJ1-1	CASSYTPGPWPEAFF
TRBV28	TRBJ2-1	CASSLSGLDHNEQFF
TRBV3-1	TRBJ1-2	CASSQGGPISF
TRBV10-3	TRBJ2-7	CATSGGLAGEGEQYF